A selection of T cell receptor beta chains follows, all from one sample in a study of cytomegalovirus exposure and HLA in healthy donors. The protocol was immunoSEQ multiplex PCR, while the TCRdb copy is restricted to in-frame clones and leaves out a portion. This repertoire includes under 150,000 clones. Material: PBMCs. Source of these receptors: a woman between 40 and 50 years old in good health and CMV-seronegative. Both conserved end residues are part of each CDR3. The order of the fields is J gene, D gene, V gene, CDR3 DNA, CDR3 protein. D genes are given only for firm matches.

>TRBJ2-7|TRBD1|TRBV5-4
TGTGCCAGCAGCACGGACAGGGCCCACGAGCAGTACTTC
CASSTDRAHEQYF
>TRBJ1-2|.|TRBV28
TGTGCCAGCAGTTTACCGTCTAACTATGGCTACACCTTC
CASSLPSNYGYTF
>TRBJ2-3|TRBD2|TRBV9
TGTGCCAGCAGCGTAGGACTAGCGGGGGCTAGCACAGATACGCAGTATTTT
CASSVGLAGASTDTQYF
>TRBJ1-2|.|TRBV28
TGTGCCAGCAGTTTAACGGGGATCTATGGCTACACCTTC
CASSLTGIYGYTF
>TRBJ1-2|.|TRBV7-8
TGTGCCAGCAGCTCCGACGGAGACTATGGCTACACCTTC
CASSSDGDYGYTF
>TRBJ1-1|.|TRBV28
TGTGCCAGCAGTCTCCAGATGAACACTGAAGCTTTCTTT
CASSLQMNTEAFF
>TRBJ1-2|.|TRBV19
TGTGCCAGTAGTATGAAGCGACAGTACTATGGCTACACCTTC
CASSMKRQYYGYTF
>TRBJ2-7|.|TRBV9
TGTGCCAGCAGCGTAGGGGACTCCTATTACGAGCAGTACTTC
CASSVGDSYYEQYF
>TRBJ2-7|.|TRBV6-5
TGTGCCACCCGATACACAGGGCGCCGGGCCTACGAGCAGTACTTC
CATRYTGRRAYEQYF
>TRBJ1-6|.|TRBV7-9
TGTGCCAGCAGCTTAGCGCGAGACAGCCCATATAATTCACCCCTCCACTTT
CASSLARDSPYNSPLHF
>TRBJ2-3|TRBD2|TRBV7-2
TGTGCCAGCAGCTCCCCGCGCGGGGGGGCAGTAGATACGCAGTATTTT
CASSSPRGGAVDTQYF
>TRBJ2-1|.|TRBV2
TGTGCCAGCCAAAAGGGGGCGGGGAACAATGAGCAGTTCTTC
CASQKGAGNNEQFF
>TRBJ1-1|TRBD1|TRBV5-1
TGCGCCAGCAGCTCGGGGACAGGGCGGGTTACTGAAGCTTTCTTT
CASSSGTGRVTEAFF
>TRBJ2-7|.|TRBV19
TGTGCCAGTAGTATCGGAGACAGCCCCTCCTACGAGCAGTACTTC
CASSIGDSPSYEQYF
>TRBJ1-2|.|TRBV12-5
TGTGCTAGTGGTCCCGACTGCTGCTATGGCTACACCTTC
CASGPDCCYGYTF
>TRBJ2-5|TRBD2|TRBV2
TGTGCCAGCAGTGATCTCCTAGCGGAAGAGACCCAGTACTTC
CASSDLLAEETQYF
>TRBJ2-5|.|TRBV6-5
TGTGCCAGCAGTTACATGACCGGGGATGGGGGGGAGACCCAGTACTTC
CASSYMTGDGGETQYF
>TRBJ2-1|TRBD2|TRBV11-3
TGTGCCAGCAGCCTCGTAGCGGGGGCCCACAATGAGCAGTTCTTC
CASSLVAGAHNEQFF
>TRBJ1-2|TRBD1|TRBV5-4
TGTGCCAGCAGCTTGGCACAGGGGATGAATAACTATGGCTACACCTTC
CASSLAQGMNNYGYTF
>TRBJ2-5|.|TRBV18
TGTGCCAGCTCACCAGGGAGAGGAGAGACCCAGTACTTC
CASSPGRGETQYF
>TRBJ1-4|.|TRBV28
TGTGCCAGCAGGCGGAGTGGAGAAAAACTGTTTTTT
CASRRSGEKLFF
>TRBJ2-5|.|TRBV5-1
TGCGCCAGCAGCCTCCTCGAGACCCAGTACTTC
CASSLLETQYF
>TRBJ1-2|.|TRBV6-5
TGTGCCAGCAGTACCCCAAATGTCGGGGGCTACACCTTC
CASSTPNVGGYTF
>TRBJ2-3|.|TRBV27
TGTGCCAGCAGTTTCACGGGGGCAGATACGCAGTATTTT
CASSFTGADTQYF
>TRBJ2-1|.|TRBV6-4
TGTGCCAGCGGTACAGGGCATGAGCAGTTCTTC
CASGTGHEQFF
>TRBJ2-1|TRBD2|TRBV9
TGTGCCAGCAGCGTAGTGGGGCCTAGCGGGGGGCGGGAGCAGTTCTTC
CASSVVGPSGGREQFF
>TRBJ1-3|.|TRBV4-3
TGCGCCAGCAGCCAAGAAGCTAACAGTCGGGGAAACACCATATATTTT
CASSQEANSRGNTIYF
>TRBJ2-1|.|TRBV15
TGTGCCACCAGCTTTGGGCCGGGACAATACAATGAGCAGTTCTTC
CATSFGPGQYNEQFF
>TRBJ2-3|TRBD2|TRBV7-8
TGTGCCAGCAGCTCAGGGACTAGCGGGGCCACAGATACGCAGTATTTT
CASSSGTSGATDTQYF
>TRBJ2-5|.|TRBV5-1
TGCGCCAGCAGCTTGAGGGGTGGCGAGACCCAGTACTTC
CASSLRGGETQYF
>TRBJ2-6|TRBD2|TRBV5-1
TGCGCCAGCAGCGGGGGGGGTTTGGCCAACGTCCTGACTTTC
CASSGGGLANVLTF
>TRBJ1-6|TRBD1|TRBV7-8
TGTGCCACGGGATCAGACAGGGCAATCTATAATTCACCCCTCCACTTT
CATGSDRAIYNSPLHF
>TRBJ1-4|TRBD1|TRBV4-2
TGTGCCAGCAGCCGAGAATTTTTACAGGGGGGTGAAAAACTGTTTTTT
CASSREFLQGGEKLFF
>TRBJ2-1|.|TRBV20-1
TGCAGTGCGCACAGGAGTGAGCAGTTCTTC
CSAHRSEQFF
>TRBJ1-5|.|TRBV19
TGTGCCAGTACCACCTGGGGGGATCAGCCCCAGCATTTT
CASTTWGDQPQHF
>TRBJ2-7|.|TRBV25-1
TGTGCCAGCAGTGGGGGCTACACGGATCTGGCTCACGAGCAGTACTTC
CASSGGYTDLAHEQYF
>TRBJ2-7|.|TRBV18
TGTGCCAGCTCACCAGAACAGCTAACCTACGAGCAGTACTTC
CASSPEQLTYEQYF
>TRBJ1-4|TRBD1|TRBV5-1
TGCGCCAGCAGCCCGGACAGGGTTGTTGAAAAACTGTTTTTT
CASSPDRVVEKLFF
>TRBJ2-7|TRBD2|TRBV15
TGTGCCACCAGCAGAGCGACTAGCGGGGGTTACGAGCAGTACTTC
CATSRATSGGYEQYF